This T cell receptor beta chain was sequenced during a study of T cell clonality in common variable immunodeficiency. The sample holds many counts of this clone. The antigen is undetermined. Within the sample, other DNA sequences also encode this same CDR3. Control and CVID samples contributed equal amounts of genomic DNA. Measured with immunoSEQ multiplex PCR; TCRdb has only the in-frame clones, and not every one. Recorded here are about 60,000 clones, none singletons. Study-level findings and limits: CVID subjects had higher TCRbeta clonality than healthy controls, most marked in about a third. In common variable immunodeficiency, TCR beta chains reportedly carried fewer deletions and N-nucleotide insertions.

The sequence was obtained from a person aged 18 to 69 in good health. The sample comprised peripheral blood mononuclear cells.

The sequenced part of the CDR3 DNA is TGTGCCAGCAGCTTAGGGGGGGGGACTGAA. Residues: CASSLGGGTE. In full, the CDR3 reads CASSLGGGTEAFF. The V gene is TRBV13, the J gene TRBJ1-1; TRBD1 is a possible D gene (5 bases). The read ends 3 residues shy of where the CDR3 ends; the end is completed using the germline J gene. Germline V CDR1 and CDR2: PRHDT, FYEKMQ (reference sequence). Trimming removed 0 bases from V and 5 bases from J, with 7 bases in between. This CDR3 has 13 amino acids.